This T cell receptor (beta chain) was recorded in a study of chemoradiotherapy in HPV16-positive cancers. The study's findings and limits: Candidate HPV-specific clones and E7-related TCR motifs grew in tumor during treatment. For HPV16-positive patients, expanding HPV-responsive T cells associated with longer recurrence-free survival.

The method was immunoSEQ multiplex PCR; TCRdb's version includes in-frame clones alone and lacks a portion of them. Here the sample spans approximately 32,000 clones, 80% to 90% being singletons. Samples were taken several times over chemoradiotherapy. The sample holds one count of this clone. What it recognizes is unknown. The V segment lost 4 bases and the J segment 4 bases; nucleotides outside the gene matches: 7. CDR1 and CDR2 (germline): SGHNT, YYREEE (reference sequence). The CDR3 loop spans 18 amino acids. Specimen: blood, collected from a patient who underwent chemoradiotherapy. This TCR was recovered from a human donor with HPV-associated anogenital cancer. The J gene is TRBJ2-2, the V gene TRBV5-4; TRBD2 matches 16 bases. CDR3 residues: CASSQGLAGGSGTGELFF. In DNA form, the CDR3 reads TGTGCCAGCAGCCAGGGACTAGCGGGAGGGAGCGGCACCGGGGAGCTGTTTTTT.